This paragraph covers one T cell receptor beta chain sequence. Germline V lookup: CDR1 MGHRA, CDR2 YSYEKL. CDR3 length equals 17 residues. The V and J ends lost 0 bases and 10 bases respectively, with 22 bases between them. Clones were read by immunoSEQ multiplex PCR, and TCRdb kept only the in-frame ones, dropping some. Of 7,500 to 9,500 clones listed, 62% are singletons. The data derive from a study of tumour-infiltrating T cells in Burkitt lymphoma. About the study: Survival, overall and progression-free, tracked with productive clonality.

The receptor was derived from a human donor with diffuse large B-cell lymphoma. V usage is TRBV4-1 and J usage is TRBJ2-1; D is unresolved. Sequencing was done on a sample of tumor tissue. The CDR3 spells CASSQDAYDTRAREQFF. The CDR3 bases are TGCGCCAGCAGCCAAGATGCGTATGACACCCGAGCTAGGGAGCAGTTCTTC.